This T cell receptor beta chain derives from a study of T cell clonotyping in hematopoietic cell transplantation. Germline V lookup: CDR1 MGHRA, CDR2 YSYEKL. This CDR3 spans 16 amino acids. V was cut by 1 base and J by 2 bases, with 12 bases left in between. Only in-frame clones appear in the TCRdb table, and some are missing; sequencing was by immunoSEQ multiplex PCR. The sample lists some 40,000 clones; 95% were seen once. The TCR comes from a man younger than 40 in good health. Some clones in this sample may be carry-over from other donors' samples. The sequenced sample consisted of peripheral blood mononuclear cells. This chain joins TRBV4-1 and TRBJ1-5; D call uncertain. CDR3 sequence (DNA): TGCGCCAGCAGCCAAGTGTTGAGGGTGGGCAATCAGCCCCAGCATTTT. Translated: CASSQVLRVGNQPQHF.